This T cell receptor beta chain was documented in a study of monozygotic twins with cystic fibrosis. General study points: Nucleotide-identical clonotype sharing was significantly higher within monozygotic CF twin pairs than between unrelated CF individuals. Age, concordance and disease severity did not associate with shared CDR3 numbers.

Profiling relied on immunoSEQ multiplex PCR, and the TCRdb table lists in-frame clones only, not all of them. The sample lists about 26,000 clones, about nine tenths occurring once. A note on this clone: Its specificity is not known.

The clonotype was recovered from a girl aged 2-10 years with cystic fibrosis. The sequenced sample consisted of blood.

CDR3 nucleotide sequence: TGTGCCAGCAGCGCGACTAGCGGCTCCTACAATGAGCAGTTCTTC. Translated: CASSATSGSYNEQFF. The V call is TRBV9, the J call TRBJ2-1; 9 bases align to TRBD2. Germline V gene sequence: CDR1 SGDLS, CDR2 YYNGEE. The CDR3 loop spans 15 amino acids. Trimming took 3 bases from V and 0 from J; bases not matched to a gene: 1.